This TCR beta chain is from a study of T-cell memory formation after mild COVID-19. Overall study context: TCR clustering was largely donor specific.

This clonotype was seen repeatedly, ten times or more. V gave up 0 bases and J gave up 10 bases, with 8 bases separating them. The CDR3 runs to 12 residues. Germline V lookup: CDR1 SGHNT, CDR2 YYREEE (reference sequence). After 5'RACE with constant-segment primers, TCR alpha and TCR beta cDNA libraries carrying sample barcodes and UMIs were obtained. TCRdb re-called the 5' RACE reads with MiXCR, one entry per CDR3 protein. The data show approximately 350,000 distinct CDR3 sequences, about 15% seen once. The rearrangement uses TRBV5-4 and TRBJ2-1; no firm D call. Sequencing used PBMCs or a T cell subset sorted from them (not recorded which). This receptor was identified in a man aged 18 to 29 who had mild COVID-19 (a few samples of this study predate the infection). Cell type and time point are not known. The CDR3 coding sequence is TGTGCCAGCAGCTTGGGGAGCAGGGAGCAGTTCTTC. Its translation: CASSLGSREQFF.